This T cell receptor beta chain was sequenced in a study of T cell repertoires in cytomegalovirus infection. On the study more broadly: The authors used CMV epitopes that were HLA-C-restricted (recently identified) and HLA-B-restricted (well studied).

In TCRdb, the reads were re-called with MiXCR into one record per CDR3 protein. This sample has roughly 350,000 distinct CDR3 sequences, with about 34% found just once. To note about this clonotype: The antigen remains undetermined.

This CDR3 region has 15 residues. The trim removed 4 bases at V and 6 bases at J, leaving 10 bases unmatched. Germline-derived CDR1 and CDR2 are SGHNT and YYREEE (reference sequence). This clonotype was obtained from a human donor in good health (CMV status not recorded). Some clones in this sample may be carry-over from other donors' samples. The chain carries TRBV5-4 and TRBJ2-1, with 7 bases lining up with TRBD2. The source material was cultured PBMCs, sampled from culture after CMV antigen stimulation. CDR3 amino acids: CASSPAGGRGNEQFF. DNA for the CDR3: TGTGCCAGCAGCCCCGCCGGAGGGAGGGGCAATGAGCAGTTCTTC.